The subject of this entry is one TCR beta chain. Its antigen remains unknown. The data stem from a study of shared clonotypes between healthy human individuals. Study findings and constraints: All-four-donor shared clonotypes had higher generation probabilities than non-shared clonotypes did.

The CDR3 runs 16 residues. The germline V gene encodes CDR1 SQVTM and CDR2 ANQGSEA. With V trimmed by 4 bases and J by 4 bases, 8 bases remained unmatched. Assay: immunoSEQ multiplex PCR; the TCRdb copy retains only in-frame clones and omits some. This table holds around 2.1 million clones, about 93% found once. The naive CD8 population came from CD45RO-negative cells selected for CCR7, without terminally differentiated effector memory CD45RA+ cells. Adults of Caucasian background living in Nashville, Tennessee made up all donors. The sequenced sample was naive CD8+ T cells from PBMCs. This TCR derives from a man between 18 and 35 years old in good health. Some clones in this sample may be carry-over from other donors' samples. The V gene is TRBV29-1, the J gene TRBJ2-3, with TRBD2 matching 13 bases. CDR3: CSVVGLGLAGPDTQYF. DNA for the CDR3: TGCAGCGTTGTTGGTTTGGGACTAGCGGGACCAGATACGCAGTATTTT.